This T cell receptor (beta chain) stems from a study of blood T cell repertoires in COVID-19 (TCRdb year 2020). As for the study more broadly: The collaborator samples originated in the United States, Italy and Spain and spanned the acute and convalescent phases of COVID-19. The material from the prospective study consisted of cDNA or gDNA derived from T cells, B-cell-depleted T cells, or PBMCs. Subjects who had been exposed to COVID-19, were actively infected with it, or had recovered from it provided the deeply sampled blood TCRbeta repertoires that made up the dataset. The repertoires were made available in a free public database intended to serve as a resource for research on the immune response to SARS-CoV-2. Samples were obtained from the ongoing ImmuneRACE study (first 160 participants) and from 1,254 subjects provided by 6 global collaborators. Nearly every sample came with metadata listing a de-identified subject ID, COVID-19 status, age in years and sex. Where available, HLA class I and class II types were taken from metadata supplied by the sample provider and were not determined by assay-based typing. General conclusions and limits of the study: The quantity of clinical and demographic metadata differed by source and by participant and was supplied without curation.

As to this clone: This clone's antigen is unknown. No base qualities exist here, and no much larger clone lies one base off it.

Enrolling through a virtual design, the prospective study's participants ranged in age from roughly 18 to 90 years and lived across 24 United States geographic areas. In the prospective study, participants were assigned to cohorts based on the clinical history participants reported in a screening survey and a study questionnaire. Recovered participants in ImmuneRACE Cohort 3 were defined by two consecutive negative NP/OP PCR tests, clearance by a healthcare professional, or resolution of symptoms. Each participant in the prospective study had whole blood, serum and a nasopharyngeal or oropharyngeal swab collected by mobile phlebotomists. Over a roughly two-month period, participants in the prospective study had the option of providing additional blood draws and questionnaires. Before DNA extraction, blood samples from the prospective study were shipped at room temperature or frozen. TCRbeta CDR3 regions were amplified from genomic DNA using the immunoSEQ Assay, a bias-controlled multiplex PCR. The paper's data handling went like this. Nucleated cell counts per sample were estimated from amplification of reference gene primers within the assay. To quantify the absolute abundance of each unique TCRbeta CDR3 rearrangement, sequence reads were collapsed and filtered. For each sample, productive Simpson clonality was calculated as the square root of Simpson's diversity index over productive rearrangements. The table was pulled from immuneACCESS by TCRdb, which kept in-frame rearrangements only. Such tables lose some clones; where checked, under half of the loss comes from unresolved V genes, and the rest has no known cause. V and J calls and clone size are given by that table; D and trimming were obtained from the DNA. Here the sample has 220,000 or so clones; roughly 89% occur a single time. 6.8% of the sample belongs to the ten largest clones.

Unmatched junction bases come to 7, with V trimmed by 6 bases and J by 4 bases. From its cysteine to its phenylalanine, the CDR3 spans 16 amino acids. Left in the record is the CDR3 DNA by itself, 48 bases read in frame from the first base. CDR1 and CDR2 (MNHEY, SMNVEV) derive from the germline V gene (reference sequence). Sequencing input: PBMCs or T cells enriched from blood (not recorded which). The clonotype originates from a woman aged 40 to 50 who had recovered from COVID-19. This receptor chain uses TRBV27 and TRBJ2-2; 11 bases in between match TRBD1. The CDR3 corresponds to CASSPGQGEGTGELFF. The sequenced DNA is TGTGCCAGCAGCCCGGGACAGGGGGAGGGCACCGGGGAGCTGTTTTTT.